Listed here are 27 T cell receptor beta chains from one sample, sequenced in a study of OX40 agonist ivuxolimab in advanced cancers. Some clones are missing from TCRdb's copy, which holds only in-frame ones; the method was immunoSEQ multiplex PCR. The sample has about 62,000 clones, 60% to 85% seen once. The sample was CD4+ or CD8+ T cells sorted from blood, taken in a trial of the OX40 agonist ivuxolimab. These receptors originate from an adult with an advanced solid tumor such as melanoma, head and neck, liver or kidney cancer.

The chain carries TRBV27 and TRBJ2-1, with TRBD2 identical over 7 bases. The CDR3 contains 11 residues. With 8 bases clipped from V and 6 bases from J, the junction kept 1 base outside the gene matches. Germline V CDR1 and CDR2: MNHEY, SMNVEV (reference sequence). CDR3 DNA: TGTGCCAGCCGGACTAGCAATGAGCAGTTCTTC. Protein: CASRTSNEQFF.

The chain combines TRBV9 with TRBJ2-6, with D possibly TRBD2 on 6 matching bases. V was cut by 4 bases and J by 4 bases, with 15 bases left in between. The germline V gene encodes CDR1 SGDLS and CDR2 YYNGEE. The CDR3 runs 16 residues. The CDR3 coding sequence is TGTGCCAGCAGCATCCGCCGGGGGATAGGGGCCAACGTCCTGACTTTC. Its translation: CASSIRRGIGANVLTF.

The V and J genes are TRBV27 and TRBJ2-3; tentatively, D is TRBD1 or TRBD2 (5 bases each). In germline, CDR1 is MNHEY, CDR2 SMNVEV (reference sequence). Trimming shortened V by 3 bases and J by 4 bases, and 11 bases separated the two germline ends. CDR3 size: 14 residues. CDR3: CASSFGTGPDTQYF. In DNA form, the CDR3 reads TGTGCCAGCAGTTTCGGGACCGGACCAGATACGCAGTATTTT.

The chain has TRBV28 and TRBJ1-3, with D unresolved. Germline lookup yields CDR1 MDHEN and CDR2 SYDVKM. The V and J ends lost 1 base and 0 bases respectively, with 13 bases between them. The CDR3 spans 17 residues. The CDR3 DNA reads TGTGCCAGCAGTTTATTGGGCCAGGCACGCTCTGGAAACACCATATATTTT. It yields the protein CASSLLGQARSGNTIYF.

This clone came up a few times. V gene TRBV7-9 combines with J gene TRBJ2-1; no clear D. Germline CDR1 reads SEHNR; CDR2 reads FQNEAQ (reference sequence). This CDR3 has 18 amino acids. Trimming shortened V by 5 bases and J by 5 bases, and 25 bases separated the two germline ends. The CDR3 reads CASSPPTMGSLTDNEQFF. The DNA of the CDR3 is TGTGCCAGCAGCCCTCCCACCATGGGGTCCCTCACGGACAATGAGCAGTTCTTC.

The rearrangement joins TRBV4-3 to TRBJ1-1; D is unresolved. The CDR3 runs 12 residues. V gave up 4 bases and J gave up 6 bases, with 9 bases separating them. Per the germline V gene, CDR1 is LGHNA and CDR2 is YSLEER. CDR3 loop: CASSRGIAEAFF. The CDR3 coding sequence is TGCGCCAGCAGCCGAGGAATAGCTGAAGCTTTCTTT.

Ten or more counts support this clone. The CDR3 bases are TGTGCCAGCGACGACAGGGTGTATGGCTACACCTTC. This encodes CASDDRVYGYTF. The gene calls are TRBV5-7 and TRBJ1-2; 7 bases agree with TRBD1. TRBV5-7 is treated as an ORF (open reading frame) with a function not yet certain. The CDR3 has 12 amino acids. With 7 bases clipped from V and 5 bases from J, the junction kept 5 bases outside the gene matches.

The chain employs TRBV4-3 and TRBJ1-6, with unresolved D. CDR1 is LGHNA and CDR2 is YSLEER in the germline V gene. The CDR3 has 15 amino acids. V lost 3 bases, J lost 10 bases, and 16 bases lay in between. The CDR3 DNA is TGCGCCAGCAGCCAGGCGGGGTTGGGAGAGTCACCCCTCCACTTT. This codes for CASSQAGLGESPLHF.

The rearrangement uses TRBV7-3 and TRBJ2-1; 7 bases are a match to TRBD2. This CDR3 contains 12 residues. The junction had 3 bases not matched to a gene; V was cut back by 1 base and J by 12 bases. Germline CDR1 is SGHTA and CDR2 is FQGTGA. The CDR3 loop reads CASSLRVAGQFF. CDR3 coding DNA: TGTGCCAGCAGCTTAAGGGTAGCGGGGCAGTTCTTC.

The rearrangement links TRBV7-2 to TRBJ2-7; D remains unclear. CDR1 is SGHTA and CDR2 is FQGNSA in the germline V gene. The CDR3 extends over 11 amino acids. Trimming left V 1 base short and J 4 bases short, with 2 bases between. DNA of the CDR3: TGTGCCAGCAGCTTAGTTTACGAGCAGTACTTC. Amino acids: CASSLVYEQYF. Full variable domain (rest looked up from reference TRBV7-2 and TRBJ2-7): GAGVSQSPSNKVTEKGKDVELRCDPISGHTALYWYRQSLGQGLEFLIYFQGNSAPDKSGLPSDRFSAERTGGSVSTLTIQRTQQEDSAVYLCASSLVYEQYFGPGTRLTVT.

The chain recombines TRBV6-5 with TRBJ2-7; 9 nucleotides align to TRBD1. V dropped 6 bases and J dropped 5; count of bases not matched to a gene: 8. The CDR3 is 14 residues long. Germline CDR1 reads MNHEY; CDR2 reads SVGAGI. The CDR3 DNA follows: TGTGCCAGCAGACGAACCGGGACAGGGAACGAGCAGTACTTC. Translated, it gives CASRRTGTGNEQYF.

The chain has TRBV7-2 and TRBJ2-1; TRBD2 agrees at 11 bases. In germline, CDR1 is SGHTA, CDR2 FQGNSA. The CDR3 runs 16 residues. The V gene end was trimmed by 5 bases and the J gene end by 4 bases; junction bases not matched to a gene: 7. Here the CDR3 reads CASSRGTSGQYNEQFF. The CDR3 DNA follows: TGTGCCAGCAGCCGCGGGACTAGCGGCCAATACAATGAGCAGTTCTTC.

This rearrangement joins TRBV2 to TRBJ1-2; unclear D gene. The CDR3 is 14 residues long. Germline V gene data show CDR1 as SNHLY and CDR2 as FYNNEI. The V gene lost 6 bases and the J gene lost 4 bases, with 15 bases spanning the gap. CDR3 protein: CASSVLQDGYGYTF. CDR3 bases: TGTGCCAGCAGCGTACTCCAGGATGGCTATGGCTACACCTTC. Supplemented by reference TRBV2 and TRBJ1-2, the full variable domain reads EPEVTQTPSHQVTQMGQEVILRCVPISNHLYFYWYRQILGQKVEFLVSFYNNEISEKSEIFDDQFSVERPDGSNFTLKIRSTKLEDSAMYFCASSVLQDGYGYTFGSGTRLTVV.

The chain links TRBV27 to TRBJ2-7, with D perhaps TRBD1 (6 bases). The CDR3 is 15 amino acids. The germline V and J ends were trimmed by 5 bases and 4 bases, with 18 bases remaining between them. Per germline, CDR1 MNHEY and CDR2 SMNVEV (reference sequence). CDR3 DNA sequence: TGTGCCAGCAGTCTCCGGGACACTGTCCAGTACGAGCAGTACTTC. Translation: CASSLRDTVQYEQYF.

The V and J genes are TRBV9 and TRBJ1-6; D remains unclear. The germline V and J ends were trimmed by 2 bases and 9 bases, with 6 bases remaining between them. Looked up from germline, CDR1 is SGDLS and CDR2 is YYNGEE. This CDR3 is built from 12 residues. The CDR3 nucleotides are TGTGCCAGCAGCGTTTCTGGTTCACCCCTCCACTTT. Translation gives CASSVSGSPLHF.

This clone turned up a few times. The V call is TRBV5-8, the J call TRBJ1-2, with D perhaps TRBD1 (5 bases). This CDR3 has 13 amino acids. Per the germline V gene, CDR1 is SGHTS and CDR2 is YDEGEE. Trimming removed 5 bases from V and 3 bases from J, with 11 bases in between. The CDR3 coding sequence is TGTGCCAGCAGAAGGCAGGGTGACTATGGCTACACCTTC. Protein: CASRRQGDYGYTF.

The chain recombines TRBV18 with TRBJ2-7; 8 nucleotides agree with TRBD2. CDR1 KGHSH and CDR2 LQKENI come from the germline V gene. With V trimmed by 0 bases and J by 0 bases, 4 bases remained unmatched. The CDR3 runs to 16 residues. The CDR3 nucleotides are TGTGCCAGCTCACCACCTAGCGGGGCTTACTCCTACGAGCAGTACTTC. Translation gives CASSPPSGAYSYEQYF.

The chain carries TRBV6-5 and TRBJ2-6, with unresolved D. Looked up from germline, CDR1 is MNHEY and CDR2 is SVGAGI. The CDR3 totals 14 residues. Deletions cut 4 bases from V and 4 bases from J, with 8 bases between. CDR3 DNA sequence: TGTGCCAGCAGTTTGGCTGAAGGGGCCAACGTCCTGACTTTC. As protein: CASSLAEGANVLTF.

To note about this clone: The same CDR3 can be traced to other DNA sequences in this sample. The V gene is TRBV7-9, the J gene TRBJ2-5; possibly TRBD2 for D (5 bases). The ends were cut back, 2 bases at V and 2 bases at J, with 12 bases in the middle. Germline CDR1 is SEHNR and CDR2 is FQNEAQ (reference sequence). The length of the CDR3 is 15 residues. The CDR3 DNA reads as TGTGCCAGCAGCTTACGGCTAGCCCAACAAGAGACCCAGTACTTC. It is translated as CASSLRLAQQETQYF.

The chain has TRBV29-1 and TRBJ1-2; 7 positions match TRBD1. The trim removed 2 bases at V and 11 bases at J, leaving 8 bases unmatched. The CDR3 is 12 residues long. Per germline, CDR1 SQVTM and CDR2 ANQGSEA. The CDR3 DNA sequence: TGCAGCGTTGAATCAGGGGGGGCAAGGTACACCTTC. As protein: CSVESGGARYTF.

This rearrangement joins TRBV7-9 to TRBJ2-2; D perhaps matches TRBD2 (6 bases). The CDR3 has 13 amino acids. The germline V gene has CDR1 SEHNR and CDR2 FQNEAQ (reference sequence). V lost 9 bases and J lost 0, with 8 bases in between. The CDR3 DNA reads TGTGCCAGACTAGCCCCGAACACCGGGGAGCTGTTTTTT. Its protein product is CARLAPNTGELFF. Combining the CDR3 with reference TRBV7-9 and TRBJ2-2 gives the whole variable domain DTGVSQNPRHKITKRGQNVTFRCDPISEHNRLYWYRQTLGQGPEFLTYFQNEAQLEKSRLLSDRFSAERPKGSFSTLEIQRTEQGDSAMYLCARLAPNTGELFFGEGSRLTVL.

This chain links TRBV11-2 with TRBJ2-7; 8 bases match TRBD1. Germline CDR1 reads SGHAT; CDR2 reads FQNNGV. CDR3 length: 14 residues. Trimming at V came to 2 bases and at J to 7 bases, leaving 7 bases not matched to a gene. In DNA, the CDR3 is TGTGCCAGCAGCTTACCCCGGACAGGGATGGAGCAGTACTTC. It translates to CASSLPRTGMEQYF.

This chain uses TRBV6-1 with TRBJ2-1; 10 bases are a match to TRBD2. V lost 4 bases and J lost 3; bases outside the gene matches: 12. CDR1 MNHNS and CDR2 SASEGT come from the germline V gene. The CDR3 is made up of 18 amino acids. The CDR3 spells CASSAPPLAGAYYNEQFF. The CDR3 DNA is TGTGCCAGCAGTGCTCCGCCCCTAGCGGGAGCGTACTACAATGAGCAGTTCTTC.

This clone was seen more than once but under ten times. The chain carries TRBV2 and TRBJ1-2; D unclear. Between the trimmed V and J ends, which lost 4 bases and 6 bases, there was a span of 6 bases. This CDR3 spans 11 amino acids. Per germline, CDR1 SNHLY and CDR2 FYNNEI. The CDR3 DNA reads as TGTGCCAGCAGTGTATATCATGGCTACACCTTC. Protein sequence: CASSVYHGYTF.

CDR3 coding DNA: TGTGCCAGTAGGAGGGGCGGGAGAAGTGGAGAGACCCAGTACTTC. The encoded protein is CASRRGGRSGETQYF. This chain connects TRBV19 to TRBJ2-5, with TRBD2 matching over 7 bases. V was pared by 6 bases and J by 4 bases, with 11 bases of the junction left unmatched. Germline V gene data show CDR1 as LNHDA and CDR2 as SQIVND (reference sequence). This CDR3 spans 15 amino acids.

The chain couples TRBV5-4 to TRBJ2-5, with 9 bases identical to TRBD1. Trimming cost V 6 bases and J 5 bases; bases outside gene matches: 5. The length of the CDR3 is 13 residues. Germline CDR1 and CDR2: SGHNT and YYREEE (reference sequence). For the CDR3, the DNA is TGTGCCAGCACGGGACAGGGAGCGGAGACCCAGTACTTC. Protein: CASTGQGAETQYF.

This clone was observed a single time. This chain uses TRBV28 with TRBJ1-5; D is undetermined. With 7 bases removed from V and 3 bases from J, the gap between germline ends came to 13 bases. This CDR3 has 14 amino acids. Germline V gene lookup returns CDR1 MDHEN and CDR2 SYDVKM. CDR3 sequence reads: CASTHGIANQPQHF. CDR3 DNA: TGTGCCAGCACCCATGGGATAGCCAATCAGCCCCAGCATTTT. Using reference TRBV28 and TRBJ1-5 for the parts outside the CDR3, the full variable domain is DVKVTQSSRYLVKRTGEKVFLECVQDMDHENMFWYRQDPGLGLRLIYFSYDVKMKEKGDIPEGYSVSREKKERFSLILESASTNQTSMYLCASTHGIANQPQHFGDGTRLSIL.